The 23 T cell receptor beta chains reported below all come from one sample, sequenced in a study of CD8 T cells in ankylosing spondylitis. A single record per CDR3 protein comes from TCRdb applying MiXCR to the 5' RACE reads. Among 240,000 or so distinct CDR3 sequences listed, around 11% were seen once. The sample consisted of blood, either unsorted or a sorted T cell fraction (not recorded which). The receptors here all came from a male donor with ankylosing spondylitis or in good health (not recorded which).

This clonotype was recorded a few times. The rearrangement uses TRBV10-2 and TRBJ2-4; D uncertain. CDR1 and CDR2 from the germline V gene are WSHSY and SAAADI. The CDR3 contains 15 residues. V lost 0 bases to trimming and J lost 5 bases, with 11 bases between them. CDR3 sequence reads: CASSESEFGQNIQYF. CDR3 bases: TGCGCCAGCAGTGAGTCGGAGTTTGGGCAAAACATTCAGTACTTC.

Worth noting for this clonotype: This may be a read error: a much more frequent sequence differs by one nucleotide. The genes are TRBV12-3 or TRBV12-4 and TRBJ2-3, with 9 bases aligning to TRBD2. CDR3 length: 16 residues. The CDR3 loop is CTSSPRLAVSTDTQYF. The CDR3 DNA sequence: TGTACCAGCAGTCCCCGACTAGCGGTTAGCACAGATACGCAGTATTTT.

The chain employs TRBV27 and TRBJ2-1; D gene uncertain. Germline V gene lookup returns CDR1 MNHEY and CDR2 SMNVEV (reference sequence). The V end lost 6 bases, the J end lost 7 bases, and 25 bases lay between the germline ends. This CDR3 is built from 17 residues. CDR3 residues: CASRPPIPSAHGNEQFF. CDR3 coding DNA: TGTGCCAGCAGGCCACCGATTCCGAGCGCCCATGGGAATGAGCAGTTCTTC.

The sample holds a few counts of this clonotype. V usage is TRBV11-2 and J usage is TRBJ2-7, with no clear D. Trimming shortened V by 0 bases and J by 0 bases, and 9 bases separated the two germline ends. Germline CDR1 is SGHAT and CDR2 is FQNNGV. CDR3 length: 15 amino acids. The CDR3 coding sequence is TGTGCCAGCAGCTTAGAAGTCGGCCCCTCCTACGAGCAGTACTTC. It translates to CASSLEVGPSYEQYF.

The chain joins TRBV5-1 to TRBJ2-7; D tentatively fits TRBD1 or TRBD2 (5 bases each). Trimming left V 4 bases short and J 3 bases short, with 20 bases between. Germline loops: CDR1 SGHRS, CDR2 YFSETQ. The CDR3 totals 16 residues. The CDR3 spells CASSPLPGTELYEQYF. CDR3 in DNA: TGCGCCAGCAGCCCGCTACCTGGGACGGAACTCTACGAGCAGTACTTC.

At least ten counts were recorded for this clonotype. J is TRBJ2-3 and V is TRBV27; D gene ambiguous. Trimming took 2 bases from V and 0 from J, leaving 9 bases between them. CDR1 and CDR2 from the germline V gene are MNHEY and SMNVEV (reference sequence). The CDR3 spans 15 residues. The DNA for the CDR3 is TGTGCCAGCAGTTTACAGGATCCTAGCACAGATACGCAGTATTTT. Translation gives CASSLQDPSTDTQYF.

The chain links TRBV2 to TRBJ1-5, with 9 bases fitting TRBD1. This CDR3 has 14 residues. V gave up 5 bases and J gave up 7 bases; unmatched junction bases: 6. Germline lookup yields CDR1 SNHLY and CDR2 FYNNEI. DNA of the CDR3: TGTGCCAGCAGTCAACAGGGGGCTGGGCAGCCCCAGCATTTT. It codes for CASSQQGAGQPQHF.

The rearrangement joins TRBV5-6 to TRBJ2-3; D unclear. Trimming removed 2 bases from V and 4 bases from J, with 11 bases in between. Germline-derived CDR1 and CDR2 are SGHDT and YYEEEE. This CDR3 is 14 amino acids long. The CDR3 protein is CASSFGIPADTQYF. The CDR3 nucleotides read TGTGCCAGCAGCTTTGGGATTCCTGCAGATACGCAGTATTTT.

This clonotype has a count of ten or more. The chain uses TRBV6-1 and TRBJ1-1; possibly TRBD1 for D (6 bases). The CDR3 is made up of 16 amino acids. The V gene lost 6 bases and the J gene lost 2 bases, with 19 bases spanning the gap. Per germline, CDR1 MNHNS and CDR2 SASEGT. The CDR3 DNA follows: TGTGCCAGCAGCCTCGACAGGATCTGGGAAAACACTGAAGCTTTCTTT. Translation: CASSLDRIWENTEAFF.

This clonotype appeared many times. The J gene is TRBJ2-1, the V gene TRBV20-1, with TRBD2 matching over 11 bases. V lost 4 bases, J lost 0 bases, and 5 bases stayed unmatched. The CDR3 totals 16 residues. Germline-derived CDR1 and CDR2 are DFQATT and SNEGSKA (reference sequence). In DNA, the CDR3 is TGCAGTGCTACACCGGGACTAGCGGCCTCCTACAATGAGCAGTTCTTC. This translates into CSATPGLAASYNEQFF.

With respect to this clonotype: A much larger clone lies one base from this, so it may be a read error. The chain links TRBV10-3 to TRBJ2-3; D gene unclear. Per germline, CDR1 ENHRY and CDR2 SYGVKD. This CDR3 spans 12 amino acids. The V and J ends lost 2 bases and 12 bases respectively, with 12 bases between them. The CDR3 sequence is CAISEDLKKQYF. In nucleotides, the CDR3 is TGTGCCATCAGTGAGGACCTTAAGAAACAGTATTTT.

This clonotype was counted between two and nine times. This chain links TRBV5-6 with TRBJ2-3, with D perhaps TRBD1 (5 bases). V gave up 9 bases and J gave up 1 base, with 12 bases separating them. The V gene's germline CDR1 is SGHDT and CDR2 YYEEEE. The CDR3 extends over 13 amino acids. The CDR3 sequence: CATAGIGTDTQYF. The CDR3 DNA reads TGTGCCACTGCAGGGATAGGCACAGATACGCAGTATTTT.

This clonotype was observed many times. The chain links TRBV5-1 to TRBJ2-1; the D gene is possibly TRBD1 (6 bases). The CDR3 runs 13 residues. CDR1 and CDR2 (germline): SGHRS, YFSETQ. Trimming took 6 bases from V and 7 from J, leaving 14 bases between them. CDR3 DNA sequence: TGCGCCAGCAACACAGGGCAAGGGAATGAGCAGTTCTTC. It yields the protein CASNTGQGNEQFF.

Many counts were recorded for this clonotype. CDR3 amino acids: CASSPLGGTQYF. The CDR3 bases are TGCGCCAGCAGCCCCCTCGGTGGAACGCAGTATTTT. The rearrangement uses TRBV4-1 and TRBJ2-3; D not certain. This CDR3 spans 12 amino acids. Germline V gene lookup returns CDR1 MGHRA and CDR2 YSYEKL. Trimming removed 4 bases at V and 9 bases at J, with 11 bases between.

Many counts were recorded for this clonotype. The rearrangement joins TRBV6-5 to TRBJ2-7; 9 nucleotides match TRBD2. The CDR3 totals 17 residues. The V gene's germline CDR1 is MNHEY and CDR2 SVGAGI. V lost 0 bases to trimming and J lost 2 bases; unmatched junction nucleotides: 8. As DNA, the CDR3 is TGTGCCAGCAGTTACTCCAATCGACTAGCGGCACCCTACGAGCAGTACTTC. Translating it yields CASSYSNRLAAPYEQYF.

This clonotype was seen at least ten times. V usage is TRBV5-1 and J usage is TRBJ2-3; 7 bases match TRBD1. This CDR3 spans 16 amino acids. The V segment lost 0 bases and the J segment 2 bases; nucleotides outside the gene matches: 6. Germline V lookup: CDR1 SGHRS, CDR2 YFSETQ. CDR3 sequence: CASSLAGTEITDTQYF. The CDR3 region has the DNA TGCGCCAGCAGCTTGGCCGGGACAGAGATCACAGATACGCAGTATTTT.

This clonotype was counted ten times or more. The chain is built from TRBV5-1 and TRBJ2-3; TRBD2 aligns across 8 bases. CDR1 SGHRS and CDR2 YFSETQ come from the germline V gene. After removal of 2 bases from V and 5 bases from J, the junction contained 4 bases not matched to a gene. The CDR3 covers 14 residues. The CDR3 bases are TGCGCCAGCAGCTTCGGACTAGCTGGAGATACGCAGTATTTT. Its translation is CASSFGLAGDTQYF.

This clonotype turned up a few times. The chain has TRBV20-1 and TRBJ2-4; D could derive from TRBD1 or TRBD2 (6 bases each). Trimming left V 8 bases short and J 8 bases short, with 19 bases between. CDR1 and CDR2 from the germline V gene are DFQATT and SNEGSKA (reference sequence). This CDR3 is 13 amino acids long. In nucleotides, the CDR3 is TGCAGTCTCGTGGGGGGCGTCAGTGACATTCAGTACTTC. Its translation: CSLVGGVSDIQYF.

This clonotype has just a few counts. The chain carries TRBV2 and TRBJ1-3; D might be TRBD1 (6 bases). Germline lookup yields CDR1 SNHLY and CDR2 FYNNEI. V dropped 7 bases and J dropped 2 bases, with 12 bases sitting between them. The CDR3 is 14 amino acids. The CDR3 DNA reads TGTGCCAGCAAATCGGGGGGCACTGGAAACACCATATATTTT. It codes for CASKSGGTGNTIYF.

In its sample, this clonotype was seen a few times. The chain is built from TRBV5-1 and TRBJ1-5; D not certain. Trimming removed 6 bases at V and 1 base at J, with 11 bases between. The CDR3 is 14 amino acids. CDR1 and CDR2 from the germline V gene are SGHRS and YFSETQ. In nucleotides, the CDR3 is TGCGCCAGCACGCCTGACGGGAGCAATCAGCCCCAGCATTTT. Translating gives CASTPDGSNQPQHF. Drawing the rest from reference TRBV5-1 and TRBJ1-5, the complete variable domain is KAGVTQTPRYLIKTRGQQVTLSCSPISGHRSVSWYQQTPGQGLQFLFEYFSETQRNKGNFPGRFSGRQFSNSRSEMNVSTLELGDSALYLCASTPDGSNQPQHFGDGTRLSIL.

This clonotype has a handful of counts. CDR3 nucleotide sequence: TGTGCCAGCAGTTTTTCTCAGGGGCTTAATGAAAAACTGTTTTTT. It translates to CASSFSQGLNEKLFF. J is TRBJ1-4 and V is TRBV12-3 or TRBV12-4, with D perhaps TRBD1 (6 bases). Trimming cost V 3 bases and J 4 bases, with 12 bases left between them. This CDR3 comprises 15 residues.

In this sample, this clonotype turned up many times. The gene calls are TRBV27 and TRBJ2-1, with no clear D. CDR3 length equals 13 residues. Deletions cut 3 bases from V and 9 bases from J, with 12 bases between. Germline V gene lookup returns CDR1 MNHEY and CDR2 SMNVEV (reference sequence). CDR3 bases: TGTGCCAGCAGTTTTCCGAATTCGGGTGAGCAGTTCTTC. Protein: CASSFPNSGEQFF.

This clonotype was found a few times. The rearrangement joins TRBV12-3 or TRBV12-4 to TRBJ2-1; TRBD2 agrees at 15 bases. The J segment lost 7 bases and the V segment lost 5 bases, leaving 6 bases of the junction unmatched. This CDR3 comprises 16 residues. DNA of the CDR3: TGTGCCAGCAGTCCGTGGACTAGCGGGAGGGAAAATGAGCAGTTCTTC. This translates into CASSPWTSGRENEQFF.